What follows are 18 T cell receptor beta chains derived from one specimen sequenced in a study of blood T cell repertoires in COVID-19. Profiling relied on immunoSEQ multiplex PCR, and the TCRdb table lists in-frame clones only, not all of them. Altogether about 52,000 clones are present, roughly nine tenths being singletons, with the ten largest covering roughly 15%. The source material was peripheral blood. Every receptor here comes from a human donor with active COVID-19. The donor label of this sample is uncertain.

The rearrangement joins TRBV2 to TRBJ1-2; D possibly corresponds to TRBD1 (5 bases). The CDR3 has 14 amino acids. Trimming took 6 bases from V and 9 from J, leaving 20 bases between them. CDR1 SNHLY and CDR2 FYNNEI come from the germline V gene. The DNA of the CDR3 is TGTGCCAGCAGGGGGCATGATAACAGGTCTCGCTACACCTTC. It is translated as CASRGHDNRSRYTF.

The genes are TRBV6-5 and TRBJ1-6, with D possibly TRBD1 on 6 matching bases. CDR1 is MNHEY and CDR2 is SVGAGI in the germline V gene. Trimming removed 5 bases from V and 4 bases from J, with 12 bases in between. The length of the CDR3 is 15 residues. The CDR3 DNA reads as TGTGCCAGCAGTCCGTCTCAGGGGTATAATTCACCCCTCCACTTT. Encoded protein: CASSPSQGYNSPLHF.

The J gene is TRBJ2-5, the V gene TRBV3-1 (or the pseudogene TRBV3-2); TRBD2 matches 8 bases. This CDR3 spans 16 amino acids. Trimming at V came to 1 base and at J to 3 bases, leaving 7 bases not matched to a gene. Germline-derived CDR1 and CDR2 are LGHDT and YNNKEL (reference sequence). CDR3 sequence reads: CASSQVSGGLKETQYF. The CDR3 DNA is TGTGCCAGCAGCCAAGTGAGCGGGGGTCTCAAAGAGACCCAGTACTTC.

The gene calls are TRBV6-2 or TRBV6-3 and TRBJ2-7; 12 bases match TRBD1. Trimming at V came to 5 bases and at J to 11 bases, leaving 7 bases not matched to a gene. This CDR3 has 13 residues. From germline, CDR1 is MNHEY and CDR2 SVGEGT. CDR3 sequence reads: CASSGGTGGRKYF. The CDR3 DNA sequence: TGTGCCAGCAGTGGCGGGACAGGGGGCAGGAAGTACTTC.

CDR3 in amino acids: CASSLQVSFSEQFF. The CDR3 nucleotides read TGTGCCAGCAGTTTGCAGGTATCCTTTTCTGAGCAGTTCTTC. The chain combines TRBV27 with TRBJ2-1, with unresolved D. V lost 3 bases to trimming and J lost 9 bases, with 15 bases between them. This CDR3 has 14 amino acids. Germline V gives CDR1 MNHEY, CDR2 SMNVEV (reference sequence).

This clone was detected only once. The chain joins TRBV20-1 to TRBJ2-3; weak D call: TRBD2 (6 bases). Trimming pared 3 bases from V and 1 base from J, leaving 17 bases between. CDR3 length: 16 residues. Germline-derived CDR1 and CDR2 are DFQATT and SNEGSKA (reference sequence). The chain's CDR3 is CSASAPWRGRTDTQYF. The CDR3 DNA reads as TGCAGTGCTAGTGCCCCGTGGCGGGGACGCACAGATACGCAGTATTTT.

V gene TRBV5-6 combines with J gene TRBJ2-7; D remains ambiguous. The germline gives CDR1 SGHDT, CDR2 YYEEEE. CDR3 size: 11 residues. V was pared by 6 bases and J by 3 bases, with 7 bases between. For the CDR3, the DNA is TGTGCCAGCACGACGGGCTACGAGCAGTACTTC. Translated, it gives CASTTGYEQYF.

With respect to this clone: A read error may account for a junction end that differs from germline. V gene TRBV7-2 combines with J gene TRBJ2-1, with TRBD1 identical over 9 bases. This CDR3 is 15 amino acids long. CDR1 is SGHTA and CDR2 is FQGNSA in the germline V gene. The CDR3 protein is CASSLDRGAYNEQFF. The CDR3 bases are TGTGCCAGCAGTTTAGACAGGGGGGCCTACAATGAGCAGTTCTTC. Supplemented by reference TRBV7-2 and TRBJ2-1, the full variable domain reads GAGVSQSPSNKVTEKGKDVELRCDPISGHTALYWYRQSLGQGLEFLIYFQGNSAPDKSGLPSDRFSAERTGGSVSTLTIQRTQQEDSAVYLCASSLDRGAYNEQFFGPGTRLTVL.

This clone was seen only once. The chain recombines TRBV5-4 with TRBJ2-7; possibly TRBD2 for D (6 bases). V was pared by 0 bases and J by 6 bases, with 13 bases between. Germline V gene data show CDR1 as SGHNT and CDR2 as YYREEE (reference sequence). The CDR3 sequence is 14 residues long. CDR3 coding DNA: TGTGCCAGCAGCTTGGAGGCGACTAGAAGCGAGCAGTACTTC. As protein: CASSLEATRSEQYF.

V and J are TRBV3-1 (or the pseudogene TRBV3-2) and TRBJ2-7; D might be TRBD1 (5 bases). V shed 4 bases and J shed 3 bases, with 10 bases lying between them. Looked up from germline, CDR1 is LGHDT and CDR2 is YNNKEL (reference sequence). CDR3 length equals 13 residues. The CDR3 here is CASSRQKSYEQYF. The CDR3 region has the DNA TGTGCCAGCAGCCGACAGAAAAGCTACGAGCAGTACTTC.

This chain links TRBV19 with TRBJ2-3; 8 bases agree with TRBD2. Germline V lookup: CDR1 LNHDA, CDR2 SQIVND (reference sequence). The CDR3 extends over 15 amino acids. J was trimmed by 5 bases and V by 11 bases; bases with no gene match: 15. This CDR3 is CADGGGPNKGDTQYF. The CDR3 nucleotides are TGTGCCGATGGCGGGGGGCCGAACAAGGGAGATACGCAGTATTTT.

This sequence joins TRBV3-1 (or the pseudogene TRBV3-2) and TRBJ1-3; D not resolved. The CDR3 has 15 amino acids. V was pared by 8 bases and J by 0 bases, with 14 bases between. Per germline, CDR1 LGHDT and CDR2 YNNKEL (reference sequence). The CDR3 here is CASGNLPVSGNTIYF. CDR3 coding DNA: TGTGCCAGCGGCAATTTGCCAGTCTCTGGAAACACCATATATTTT.

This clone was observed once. CDR3 loop: CASSLLSEQFF. The CDR3, as DNA: TGTGCCAGCAGTTTACTGAGTGAGCAGTTCTTC. V and J are TRBV28 and TRBJ2-1; D is uncertain. With 2 bases removed from V and 9 bases from J, the gap between germline ends came to 5 bases. The CDR3 covers 11 residues. From germline, CDR1 is MDHEN and CDR2 SYDVKM.

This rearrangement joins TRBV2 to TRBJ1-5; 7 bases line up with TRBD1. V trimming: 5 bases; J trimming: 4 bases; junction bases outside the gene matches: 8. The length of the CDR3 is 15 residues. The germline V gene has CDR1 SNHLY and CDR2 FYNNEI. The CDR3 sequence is CASSPRGKENQPQHF. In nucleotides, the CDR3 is TGTGCCAGCAGTCCCAGGGGGAAGGAAAATCAGCCCCAGCATTTT.

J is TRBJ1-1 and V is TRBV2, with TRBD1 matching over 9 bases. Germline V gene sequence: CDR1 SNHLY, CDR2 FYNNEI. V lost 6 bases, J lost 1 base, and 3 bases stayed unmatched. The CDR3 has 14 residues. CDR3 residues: CASSQGQGNTEAFF. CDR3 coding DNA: TGTGCCAGCAGCCAGGGACAGGGGAACACTGAAGCTTTCTTT.

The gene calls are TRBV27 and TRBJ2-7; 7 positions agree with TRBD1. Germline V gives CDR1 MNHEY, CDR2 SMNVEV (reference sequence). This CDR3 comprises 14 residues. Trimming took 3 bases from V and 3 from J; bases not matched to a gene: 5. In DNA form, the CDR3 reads TGTGCCAGCAGTTTGGGGACAGTTAGCTACGAGCAGTACTTC. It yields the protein CASSLGTVSYEQYF.

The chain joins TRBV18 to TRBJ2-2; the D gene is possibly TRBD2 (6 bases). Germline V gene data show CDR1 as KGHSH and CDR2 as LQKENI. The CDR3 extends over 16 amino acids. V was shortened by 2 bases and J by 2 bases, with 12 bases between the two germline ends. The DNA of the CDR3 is TGTGCCAGCTCACCAGCACTAGCTCTCAACACCGGGGAGCTGTTTTTT. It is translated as CASSPALALNTGELFF.

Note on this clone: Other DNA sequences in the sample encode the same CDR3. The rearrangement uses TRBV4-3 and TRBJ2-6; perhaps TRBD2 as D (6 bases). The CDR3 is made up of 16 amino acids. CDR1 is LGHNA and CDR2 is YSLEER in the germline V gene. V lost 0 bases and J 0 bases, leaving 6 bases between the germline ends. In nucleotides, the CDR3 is TGCGCCAGCAGCCAAGAGGGGGGCTCTGGGGCCAACGTCCTGACTTTC. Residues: CASSQEGGSGANVLTF.